These T cell receptor beta chains were read from a single sample in a study of blood T cell repertoires in COVID-19. The assay was immunoSEQ multiplex PCR, and TCRdb's table has in-frame clones only and misses some. The table shows 240,000 or so clones, with about four fifths occurring only once. Sequencing was done on a sample of peripheral blood. Source of these receptors: a woman younger than 30 with acute or convalescent COVID-19. Both conserved end residues are part of each CDR3. The D gene is left open where the match is weak. Clone size is given for some rows only: seen once, a few or many times, or a class if the clone is expanded.

clone_size j_call v_call d_call cdr3_aa cdr3_nt
few TRBJ1-5 TRBV11-2 - CASSLDPLNQPQHF TGTGCCAGCAGCTTAGACCCCCTTAATCAGCCCCAGCATTTT
- TRBJ2-7 TRBV10-2 - CASIGGTSYEQYF TGCGCCAGCATTGGGGGGACTTCCTACGAGCAGTACTTC
- TRBJ2-2 TRBV2 - CASSVRENTGELFF TGTGCCAGCAGTGTCAGGGAGAACACCGGGGAGCTGTTTTTT
few TRBJ2-7 TRBV4-1 TRBD2 CASSRDGLAGVIGYEQYF TGCGCCAGCAGCCGGGATGGACTAGCGGGAGTAATTGGGTACGAGCAGTACTTC
- TRBJ1-1 TRBV5-1 TRBD1 CASSLARGKNRDRVGQGEAFF TGCGCCAGCAGCTTGGCCCGGGGAAAGAACCGGGACAGGGTTGGGCAAGGGGAAGCTTTCTTT
- TRBJ2-7 TRBV6-2/TRBV6-3 TRBD2 CASSFRTSGRVYEQYF TGTGCCAGCAGTTTCCGGACTAGCGGGAGGGTATACGAGCAGTACTTC
- TRBJ2-1 TRBV20-1 - CSASRSSYNEQFF TGCAGTGCTAGTCGGAGCTCCTACAATGAGCAGTTCTTC
- TRBJ1-2 TRBV18 - CASSRTPSEGYTF TGTGCCAGCTCACGGACACCTTCGGAAGGCTACACCTTC
- TRBJ2-7 TRBV13 TRBD1 CASSSARGSPTPYEQYF TGTGCCAGCAGCTCCGCCAGGGGGTCCCCAACCCCCTACGAGCAGTACTTC
- TRBJ2-3 TRBV3-1/TRBV3-2 TRBD1 CASSRVGTGGTDTQYF TGTGCCAGCAGCCGAGTTGGGACAGGGGGCACAGATACGCAGTATTTT
few TRBJ2-7 TRBV11-2 TRBD1 CASSLPDRGLDEQYF TGTGCCAGCAGCCTCCCGGACAGGGGGCTGGACGAGCAGTACTTC
- TRBJ1-2 TRBV11-2 - CASSFRREGSGYTF TGTGCCAGCAGCTTCCGCAGGGAGGGGTCAGGCTACACCTTC
- TRBJ2-1 TRBV28 - CASSLHSNTYNEQFF TGTGCCAGCAGTCTTCACAGTAACACCTACAATGAGCAGTTCTTC
- TRBJ1-5 TRBV4-3 - CASSQDIWQSNQPQHF TGCGCCAGCAGCCAAGATATATGGCAGAGCAATCAGCCCCAGCATTTT
- TRBJ2-1 TRBV5-6 - CASPTDEQFF TGTGCCAGCCCCACGGATGAGCAGTTCTTC
- TRBJ1-3 TRBV30 - CAWDIYSGNTIYF TGTGCCTGGGACATTTACTCTGGAAACACCATATATTTT
- TRBJ2-3 TRBV11-2 - CASSPRAASTDTQYF TGTGCCAGCAGCCCCCGAGCGGCAAGCACAGATACGCAGTATTTT
- TRBJ1-1 TRBV5-8 - CASSYQGLSDGLEAFF TGTGCCAGCAGCTACCAGGGACTGAGTGACGGACTTGAAGCTTTCTTT
few TRBJ1-1 TRBV5-5 - CASRPPTEVNTEAFF TGTGCCAGCAGGCCCCCGACAGAAGTTAACACTGAAGCTTTCTTT
- TRBJ2-1 TRBV4-2 TRBD2 CASSQELAGAYNEQFF TGTGCCAGCAGCCAAGAACTAGCGGGGGCCTACAATGAGCAGTTCTTC
- TRBJ2-7 TRBV27 TRBD2 CASRTGGRLGEQYF TGTGCCAGCAGGACGGGGGGGAGATTGGGCGAGCAGTACTTC
- TRBJ2-2 TRBV12-5 - CASGSLTGELFF TGTGCTAGTGGATCCCTTACCGGGGAGCTGTTTTTT
- TRBJ1-1 TRBV5-6 - CASSRSPGWNTEAFF TGTGCCAGCAGCCGATCACCGGGGTGGAACACTGAAGCTTTCTTT
- TRBJ1-1 TRBV19 TRBD1 CASSTGGEGTEAFF TGTGCCAGTAGTACAGGGGGCGAAGGCACTGAAGCTTTCTTT
few TRBJ1-6 TRBV14 - CASSQGGRNSPLHF TGTGCCAGCAGCCAAGGTGGCAGAAATTCACCCCTCCACTTT
- TRBJ2-4 TRBV19 TRBD2 CASSSGIAGGDQNIQYF TGTGCCAGTAGTAGTGGGATAGCGGGAGGAGACCAAAACATTCAGTACTTC
- TRBJ2-1 TRBV3-1/TRBV3-2 TRBD2 CASSQGSGLAQNNEQFF TGTGCCAGCAGCCAAGGGTCGGGACTAGCGCAAAACAATGAGCAGTTCTTC
- TRBJ2-1 TRBV9 TRBD2 CASSVREPGLAPSYNEQFF TGTGCCAGCAGCGTGAGGGAACCGGGACTAGCCCCGTCCTACAATGAGCAGTTCTTC
- TRBJ1-6 TRBV6-6 - CASSPTIGGGDPYNSPLHF TGTGCCAGCAGTCCAACCATCGGTGGGGGCGACCCCTATAATTCACCCCTCCACTTT
- TRBJ2-5 TRBV6-6 TRBD2 CASSSRGLADQETQYF TGTGCCAGCAGTTCCCGGGGACTAGCGGACCAAGAGACCCAGTACTTC
- TRBJ2-1 TRBV3-1/TRBV3-2 - CASSPDRGRLRTSGRIEQFF TGTGCCAGCAGCCCGGACAGGGGGCGACTACGTACTAGCGGGAGGATTGAGCAGTTCTTC
- TRBJ2-5 TRBV21-1 - CASSGPDRVQETQYF TGTGCCAGCAGCGGACCGGACAGGGTACAAGAGACCCAGTACTTC
- TRBJ1-6 TRBV27 TRBD1 CASSRKPGQGMGSPLHF TGTGCCAGCAGCCGAAAACCCGGACAGGGGATGGGTTCACCCCTCCACTTT
- TRBJ2-5 TRBV5-6 TRBD1 CASSLRGGDRQYF TGTGCCAGCAGCTTGAGAGGTGGGGACAGACAGTACTTC
- TRBJ2-1 TRBV7-9 TRBD1 CGTGETYNEQFF TGTGGGACAGGAGAAACCTACAATGAGCAGTTCTTC